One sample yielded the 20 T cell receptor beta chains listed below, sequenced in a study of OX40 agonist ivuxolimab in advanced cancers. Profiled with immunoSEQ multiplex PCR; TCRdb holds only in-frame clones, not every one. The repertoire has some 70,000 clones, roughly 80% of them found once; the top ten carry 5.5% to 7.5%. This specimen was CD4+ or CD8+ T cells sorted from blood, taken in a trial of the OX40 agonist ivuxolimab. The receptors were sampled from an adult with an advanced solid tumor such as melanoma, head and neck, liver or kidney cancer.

The CDR3 region is CASRRGGAPAGELFF. In nucleotides, the CDR3 is TGTGCCAGCAGGCGGGGAGGAGCCCCCGCCGGGGAGCTGTTTTTT. V usage is TRBV6-5 and J usage is TRBJ2-2; D possibly corresponds to TRBD2 (6 bases). V was shortened by 6 bases and J by 6 bases, with 17 bases between the two germline ends. Germline CDR1 reads MNHEY; CDR2 reads SVGAGI. This CDR3 is 15 amino acids long.

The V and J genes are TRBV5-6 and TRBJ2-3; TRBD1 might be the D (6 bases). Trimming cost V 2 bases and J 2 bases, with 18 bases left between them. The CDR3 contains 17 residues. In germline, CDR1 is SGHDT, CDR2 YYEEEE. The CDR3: CASSFVGQRDITDTQYF. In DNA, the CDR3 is TGTGCCAGCAGCTTTGTCGGACAGAGAGACATCACAGATACGCAGTATTTT.

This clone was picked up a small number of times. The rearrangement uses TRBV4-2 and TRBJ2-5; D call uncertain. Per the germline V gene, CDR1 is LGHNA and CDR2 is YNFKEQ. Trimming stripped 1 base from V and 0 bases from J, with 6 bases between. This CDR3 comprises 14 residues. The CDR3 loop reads CASSQVGNQETQYF. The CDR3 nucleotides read TGTGCCAGCAGCCAAGTGGGCAACCAAGAGACCCAGTACTTC.

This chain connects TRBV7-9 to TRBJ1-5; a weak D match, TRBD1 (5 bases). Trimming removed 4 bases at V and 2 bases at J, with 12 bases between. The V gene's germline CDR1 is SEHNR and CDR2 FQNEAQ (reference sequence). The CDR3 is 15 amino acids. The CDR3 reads CASSSDRARNQPQHF. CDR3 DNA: TGTGCCAGCAGCTCCGACAGAGCTCGCAATCAGCCCCAGCATTTT.

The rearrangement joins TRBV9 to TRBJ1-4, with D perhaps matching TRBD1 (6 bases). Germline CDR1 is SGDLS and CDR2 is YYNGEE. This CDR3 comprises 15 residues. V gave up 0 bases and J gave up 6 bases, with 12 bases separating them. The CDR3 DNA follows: TGTGCCAGCAGCGTAGAGGGGACAAGTTATGAAAAACTGTTTTTT. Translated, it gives CASSVEGTSYEKLFF.

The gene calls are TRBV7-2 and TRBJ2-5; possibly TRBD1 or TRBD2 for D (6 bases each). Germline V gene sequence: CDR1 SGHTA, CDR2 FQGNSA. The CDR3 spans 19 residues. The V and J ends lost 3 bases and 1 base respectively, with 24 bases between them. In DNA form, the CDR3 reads TGTGCCAGCAGCTTCTCCCCCTCACGGGGGCCGACCTTCCAAGAGACCCAGTACTTC. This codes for CASSFSPSRGPTFQETQYF.

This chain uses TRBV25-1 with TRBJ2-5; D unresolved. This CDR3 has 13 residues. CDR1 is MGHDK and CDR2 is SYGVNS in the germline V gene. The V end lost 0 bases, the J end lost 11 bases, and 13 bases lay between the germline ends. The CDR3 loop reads CASSEYPTFGQYF. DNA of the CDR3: TGTGCCAGCAGTGAATATCCCACCTTCGGTCAGTACTTC. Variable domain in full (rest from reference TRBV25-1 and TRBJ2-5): EADIYQTPRYLVIGTGKKITLECSQTMGHDKMYWYQQDPGMELHLIHYSYGVNSTEKGDLSSESTVSRIRTEHFPLTLESARPSHTSQYLCASSEYPTFGQYFGPGTRLLVL.

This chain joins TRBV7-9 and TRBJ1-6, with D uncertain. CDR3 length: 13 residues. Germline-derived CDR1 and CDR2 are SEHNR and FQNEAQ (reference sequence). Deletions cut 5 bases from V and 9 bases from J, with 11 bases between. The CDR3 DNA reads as TGTGCCAGCAGCCGGGGTGCTAGTTCACCCCTCCACTTT. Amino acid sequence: CASSRGASSPLHF.

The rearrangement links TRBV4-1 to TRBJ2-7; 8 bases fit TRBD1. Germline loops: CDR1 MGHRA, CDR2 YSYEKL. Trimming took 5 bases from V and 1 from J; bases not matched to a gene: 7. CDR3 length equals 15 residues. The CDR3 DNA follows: TGCGCCAGCAGCTTCCAGACAGGGGAGTCCTACGAGCAGTACGTC. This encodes CASSFQTGESYEQYV.

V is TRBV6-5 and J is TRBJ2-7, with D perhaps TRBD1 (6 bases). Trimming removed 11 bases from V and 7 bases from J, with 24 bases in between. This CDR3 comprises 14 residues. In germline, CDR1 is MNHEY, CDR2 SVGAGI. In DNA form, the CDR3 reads TGTGCCCCCCGTGAGCAGCTGGGGGCCGGGGAGCAGTACTTC. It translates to CAPREQLGAGEQYF.

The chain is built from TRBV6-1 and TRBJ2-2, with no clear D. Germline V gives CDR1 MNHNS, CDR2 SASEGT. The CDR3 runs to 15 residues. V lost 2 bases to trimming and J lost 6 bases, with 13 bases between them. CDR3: CASSEIHTDPGELFF. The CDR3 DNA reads TGTGCCAGCAGTGAAATCCACACGGATCCCGGGGAGCTGTTTTTT.

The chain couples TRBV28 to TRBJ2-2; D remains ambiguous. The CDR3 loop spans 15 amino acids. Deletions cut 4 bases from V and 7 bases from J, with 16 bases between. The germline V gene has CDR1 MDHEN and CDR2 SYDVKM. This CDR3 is CASSWASSGFGELFF. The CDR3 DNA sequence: TGTGCCAGCAGTTGGGCCTCTTCTGGGTTCGGGGAGCTGTTTTTT.

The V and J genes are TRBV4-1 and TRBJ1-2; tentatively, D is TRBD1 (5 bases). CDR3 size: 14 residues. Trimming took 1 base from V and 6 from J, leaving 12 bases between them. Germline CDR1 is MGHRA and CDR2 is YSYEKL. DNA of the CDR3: TGCGCCAGCAGCCAAGGGCCTTTGGGGGATGGCTACACCTTC. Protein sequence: CASSQGPLGDGYTF.

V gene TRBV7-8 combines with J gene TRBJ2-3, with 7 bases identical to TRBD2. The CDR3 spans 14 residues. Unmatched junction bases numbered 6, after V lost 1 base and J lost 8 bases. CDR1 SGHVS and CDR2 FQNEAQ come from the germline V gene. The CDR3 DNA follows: TGTGCCAGCAGCTTAGATCCGGGAGGTGGTACGCAGTATTTT. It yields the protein CASSLDPGGGTQYF. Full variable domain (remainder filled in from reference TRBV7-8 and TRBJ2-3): GAGVSQSPRYKVAKRGQDVALRCDPISGHVSLFWYQQALGQGPEFLTYFQNEAQLDKSGLPSDRFFAERPEGSVSTLKIQRTQQEDSAVYLCASSLDPGGGTQYFGPGTRLTVL.

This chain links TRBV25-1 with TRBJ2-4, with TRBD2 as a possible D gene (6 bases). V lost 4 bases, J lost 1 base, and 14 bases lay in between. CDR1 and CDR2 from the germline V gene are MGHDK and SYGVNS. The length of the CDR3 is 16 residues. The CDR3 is CASSGRGGGAKNIQYF. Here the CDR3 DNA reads TGTGCCAGCAGTGGGAGGGGCGGCGGGGCCAAAAACATTCAGTACTTC.

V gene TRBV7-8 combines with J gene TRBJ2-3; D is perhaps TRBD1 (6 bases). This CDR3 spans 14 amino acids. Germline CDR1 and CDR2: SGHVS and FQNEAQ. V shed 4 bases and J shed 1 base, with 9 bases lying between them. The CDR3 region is CASSSQGRTDTQYF. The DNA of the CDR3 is TGTGCCAGCAGCTCCCAGGGGCGCACAGATACGCAGTATTTT.

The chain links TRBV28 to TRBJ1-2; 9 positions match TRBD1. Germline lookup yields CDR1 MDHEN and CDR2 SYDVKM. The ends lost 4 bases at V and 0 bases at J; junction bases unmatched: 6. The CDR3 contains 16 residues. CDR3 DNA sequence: TGTGCCAGCAGTTCACCCCGGGACAGGGCTAACTATGGCTACACCTTC. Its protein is CASSSPRDRANYGYTF.

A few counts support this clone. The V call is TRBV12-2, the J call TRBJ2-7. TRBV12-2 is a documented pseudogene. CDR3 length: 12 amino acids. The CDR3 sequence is CASRLSSYEQYV. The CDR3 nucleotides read TGTGCAAGTCGCCTCAGCTCCTACGAGCAGTACGTC.

In nucleotides, the CDR3 is TGTGCCAGTAGGAGGCCTGCCCGGGATGGCTACACCTTC. Residues: CASRRPARDGYTF. The chain links TRBV19 to TRBJ1-2; no definite D call. This CDR3 comprises 13 residues. Germline V gene sequence: CDR1 LNHDA, CDR2 SQIVND (reference sequence). V was shortened by 6 bases and J by 6 bases, with 14 bases between the two germline ends.

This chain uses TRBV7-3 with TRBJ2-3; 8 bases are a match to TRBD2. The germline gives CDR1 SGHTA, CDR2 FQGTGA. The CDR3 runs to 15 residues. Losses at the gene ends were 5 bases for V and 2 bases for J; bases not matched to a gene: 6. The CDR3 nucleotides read TGTGCCAGCAGCCCGAGGACTAGCCCCACAGATACGCAGTATTTT. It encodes CASSPRTSPTDTQYF.